The 9 T cell receptor beta chains below all came from one sample that was sequenced in a study of immune evolution from preneoplasia to lung adenocarcinoma (dated by TCRdb to the early 2020s). Library preparation used the immunoSEQ multiplex PCR assay. The clones in this table, taken by TCRdb from immuneACCESS, are in-frame only. Not every clone is retained; where verified, under half of the shortfall comes from an unresolved V gene, and the cause of the rest is unknown. In this sample the table shows roughly 2,200 clones, 80% of which occur a single time. The top ten constitute 12% of the sample. What was sequenced was FFPE normal lung tissue adjacent to the tumor. These receptors came from a person aged 55-75 years with lung adenocarcinoma.

The V and J genes are TRBV28 and TRBJ1-2; perhaps TRBD1 as D (6 bases). The CDR3 runs to 11 residues. Germline CDR1 reads MDHEN; CDR2 reads SYDVKM. Trimming removed 5 bases from V and 6 bases from J, with 7 bases in between. The CDR3 here is CASSRQDGYTF. Written as DNA, the CDR3 is TGTGCCAGCAGTAGACAGGATGGCTACACCTTC.

The V call is TRBV18, the J call TRBJ2-7, with no clear D. This CDR3 is 14 amino acids long. V lost 0 bases, J lost 1 base, and 7 bases lay in between. Germline CDR1 reads KGHSH; CDR2 reads LQKENI. The DNA for the CDR3 is TGTGCCAGCTCACCACCCAGCGTATCCTACGAGCAGTACTTC. Translated, it gives CASSPPSVSYEQYF. The full variable domain, its missing parts supplied by reference TRBV18 and TRBJ2-7, is NAGVMQNPRHLVRRRGQEARLRCSPMKGHSHVYWYRQLPEEGLKFMVYLQKENIIDESGMPKERFSAEFPKEGPSILRIQQVVRGDSAAYFCASSPPSVSYEQYFGPGTRLTVT.

This clone has just one count. The junction shows a germline mismatch at one end, possibly a read error. The chain uses TRBV11-2 and TRBJ2-7; TRBD1 matches at 9 bases. CDR1 SGHAT and CDR2 FQNNGV come from the germline V gene. The CDR3 spans 15 residues. CDR3 bases: TGTGCCAGCAACGAGCGGGCCGGGACAGGGCTTGTTCGGGACTTC. Its protein product is CASNERAGTGLVRDF.

The V call is TRBV7-8, the J call TRBJ1-5; the D gene is possibly TRBD1 (6 bases). Germline V gives CDR1 SGHVS, CDR2 FQNEAQ. This CDR3 is built from 15 residues. Between the trimmed V and J ends, which lost 4 bases and 6 bases, there was a span of 16 bases. In DNA, the CDR3 is TGTGCCAGCAGCTGGATACAGGGACCCAGTCAGCCCCAGCATTTT. Amino acids: CASSWIQGPSQPQHF. The whole variable domain, filled in from reference TRBV7-8 and TRBJ1-5, reads GAGVSQSPRYKVAKRGQDVALRCDPISGHVSLFWYQQALGQGPEFLTYFQNEAQLDKSGLPSDRFFAERPEGSVSTLKIQRTQQEDSAVYLCASSWIQGPSQPQHFGDGTRLSIL.

The chain is built from TRBV5-1 and TRBJ2-3; D gene ambiguous. Germline CDR1 SGHRS, CDR2 YFSETQ. V shed 5 bases and J shed 1 base, with 17 bases lying between them. The CDR3 runs to 16 residues. CDR3: CASSSGRGWGTDTQYF. CDR3 sequence (DNA): TGCGCCAGCAGTTCCGGCCGCGGTTGGGGCACAGATACGCAGTATTTT.

This clone appeared a single time. The V call is TRBV11-2, the J call TRBJ2-1, with D maybe TRBD2 (6 bases). Trimming stripped 1 base from V and 5 bases from J, with 12 bases between. The CDR3 loop spans 15 amino acids. Germline V lookup: CDR1 SGHAT, CDR2 FQNNGV. The CDR3 sequence is CASSLVGLINNEQFF. The CDR3 DNA follows: TGTGCCAGCAGCTTAGTGGGACTGATCAACAATGAGCAGTTCTTC.

In this sample, this clone turned up a few times. The chain carries TRBV10-3 and TRBJ1-2, with 10 bases identical to TRBD1. V shed 3 bases and J 8 bases; nucleotides not matched to a gene: 6. CDR3 length equals 14 residues. Per the germline V gene, CDR1 is ENHRY and CDR2 is SYGVKD. The CDR3 loop is CAISESTGGRGYTF. CDR3 DNA: TGTGCCATCAGTGAATCGACAGGGGGCCGGGGCTACACCTTC.

This sequence joins TRBV7-8 and TRBJ1-2; D uncertain. Germline CDR1 is SGHVS and CDR2 is FQNEAQ. V was pared by 1 base and J by 1 base, with 10 bases between. The CDR3 totals 15 residues. The CDR3 coding sequence is TGTGCCAGCAGCTTAGGAGGTTCAGTTAACTATGGCTACACCTTC. This gives the protein CASSLGGSVNYGYTF.

This clone occurred once. This chain joins TRBV7-6 and TRBJ2-5, with unresolved D. Per the germline V gene, CDR1 is SGHVS and CDR2 is FNYEAQ. CDR3 size: 14 residues. The ends were cut back, 1 base at V and 0 bases at J, with 6 bases in the middle. Here the CDR3 reads CASSLGHHQETQYF. For the CDR3, the DNA is TGTGCCAGCAGCTTAGGGCACCACCAAGAGACCCAGTACTTC.